This T cell receptor beta chain was captured by sequencing in a study of T cells in Graves' hyperthyroidism and ophthalmopathy. Notes on the study in general: The model anticipated ophthalmopathy a median about 6.5 months pre-onset.

Notes on this clonotype: No antigen is known for it. Mismatch with germline at one junction end may stem from a read error.

Graves' hyperthyroidism without ophthalmopathy progression within 18 months was termed stable. The CDR3 runs to 14 residues. Germline CDR1 reads SGHAT; CDR2 reads FQNNGV. The investigators amplified TCR beta CDR3 regions from RNA transcripts. TCR CDR3 regions were first amplified by RT-PCR with HTBI primers. TCRdb processed the multiplex PCR reads anew with MiXCR; each CDR3 protein has one entry. This table holds about 700,000 distinct CDR3 sequences, approximately 15% found once. V is TRBV11-2 and J is TRBJ2-7, with TRBD2 as a possible D gene (6 bases). The sequencing input was blood. The receptor was derived from a woman under 30 with Graves' hyperthyroidism. The CDR3 protein is CASSRPRDSDEQYF. In nucleotides, the CDR3 is TGTGCCAGCAGCCGCCCCCGGGACTCCGACGAGCAGTACTTC.